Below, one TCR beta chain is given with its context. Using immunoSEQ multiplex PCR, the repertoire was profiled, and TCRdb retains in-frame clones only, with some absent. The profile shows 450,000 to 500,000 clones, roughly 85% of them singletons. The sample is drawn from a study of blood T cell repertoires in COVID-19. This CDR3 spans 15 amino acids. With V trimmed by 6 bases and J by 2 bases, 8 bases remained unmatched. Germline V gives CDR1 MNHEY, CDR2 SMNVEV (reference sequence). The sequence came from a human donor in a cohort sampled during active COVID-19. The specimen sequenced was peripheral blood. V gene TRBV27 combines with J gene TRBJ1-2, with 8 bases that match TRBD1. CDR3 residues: CASSTLQGENYGYTF. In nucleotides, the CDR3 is TGTGCCAGCAGCACATTACAGGGGGAGAACTATGGCTACACCTTC.